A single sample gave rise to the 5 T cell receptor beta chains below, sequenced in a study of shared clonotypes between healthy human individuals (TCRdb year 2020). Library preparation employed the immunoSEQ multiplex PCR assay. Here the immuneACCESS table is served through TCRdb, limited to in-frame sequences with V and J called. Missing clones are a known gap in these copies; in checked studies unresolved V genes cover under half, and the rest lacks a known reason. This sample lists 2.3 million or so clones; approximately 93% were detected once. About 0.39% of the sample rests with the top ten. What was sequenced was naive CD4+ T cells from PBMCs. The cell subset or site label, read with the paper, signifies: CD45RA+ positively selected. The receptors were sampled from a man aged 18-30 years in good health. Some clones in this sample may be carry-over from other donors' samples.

CDR3 bases: TGTGCCAGCAGCTTAATGGGGACTGGGGCCAACGTCCTGACTTTC. Its translation: CASSLMGTGANVLTF. The chain combines TRBV7-3 with TRBJ2-6; D not certain. Trimming took 1 base from V and 2 from J, leaving 6 bases between them. This CDR3 has 15 amino acids. Germline V gene data show CDR1 as SGHTA and CDR2 as FQGTGA.

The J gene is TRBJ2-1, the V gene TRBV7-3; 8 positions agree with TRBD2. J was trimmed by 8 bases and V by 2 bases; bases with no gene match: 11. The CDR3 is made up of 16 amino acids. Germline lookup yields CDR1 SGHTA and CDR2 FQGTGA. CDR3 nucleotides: TGTGCCAGCAGCTTATTTGTAACGGGAGGGCCAGATGAGCAGTTCTTC. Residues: CASSLFVTGGPDEQFF.

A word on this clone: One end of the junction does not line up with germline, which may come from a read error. The CDR3 DNA reads TGCAGCGTTGATGTTCAAAGACAGGGCGCGTCGATCTTC. Amino acid sequence: CSVDVQRQGASIF. This sequence joins TRBV29-1 and TRBJ2-1; 7 bases fit TRBD1. CDR3 length equals 13 residues. The V gene's germline CDR1 is SQVTM and CDR2 ANQGSEA.

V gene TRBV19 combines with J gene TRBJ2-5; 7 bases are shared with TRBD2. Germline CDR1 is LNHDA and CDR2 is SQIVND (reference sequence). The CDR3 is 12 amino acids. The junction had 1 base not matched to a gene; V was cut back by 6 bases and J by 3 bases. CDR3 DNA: TGTGCCAGTAGGGGGACTAAAGAGACCCAGTACTTC. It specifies CASRGTKETQYF.

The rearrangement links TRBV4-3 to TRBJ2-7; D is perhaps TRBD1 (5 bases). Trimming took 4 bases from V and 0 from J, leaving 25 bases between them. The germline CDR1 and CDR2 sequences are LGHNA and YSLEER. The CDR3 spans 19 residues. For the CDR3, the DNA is TGCGCCAGCAGCCTCCACTTGCCCCGCAAGCAGGGTAGCTCCTACGAGCAGTACTTC. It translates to CASSLHLPRKQGSSYEQYF.